Here is one T cell receptor (beta chain) with its context. Its matching antigen is unknown. Quantitative molecular-barcoded 5'-RACE generated the TCR beta libraries. Via MiXCR, TCRdb re-called the 5' RACE reads, giving one row per CDR3 protein. There are fewer than 550,000 distinct CDR3 sequences in the sample; 5.3% occur only once, and roughly 3.2% lies in the top ten. This sample is drawn from a study of CD8 T cells in ankylosing spondylitis. CDR1 LNHNV and CDR2 YYDKDF come from the germline V gene (reference sequence). CDR3 size: 15 residues. The V end was cut by 1 base, the J end by 1 base, with 11 bases between. Findings and limits, study-wide: Earlier studies detected some motif variants in reactive arthritis synovial fluid and blood. Disease-associated clones were CD8+ and fairly uncommon in peripheral blood. A motif in TCR beta, a set of under ten highly homologous variants, appeared characteristic of ankylosing spondylitis blood.

V is TRBV15 and J is TRBJ2-7, with D possibly TRBD1 on 6 matching bases. Sequencing was performed on blood, either unsorted or a sorted T cell fraction (not recorded which). This receptor was obtained from a male donor with ankylosing spondylitis. CDR3 sequence reads: CATSRVEGGSYEQYF. The CDR3 DNA sequence: TGTGCCACCAGCAGAGTGGAAGGGGGATCCTACGAGCAGTACTTC.